The following is a T cell receptor beta chain sequence with its context. The target of this receptor is not known. Base qualities are missing; no much larger clone stands one base away. This sample is part of a study of cytomegalovirus exposure and HLA in healthy donors (dated by TCRdb to the late 2010s). Turning to the overall study: An earlier analysis of a few hundred of the donors reported 276 Gb of sequence data and 100 million to 120 million unique TCR beta sequences obtained from 180 million or so T cells. An early release that covered some 630 HLA-typed donors contained about 290 gigabases of sequencing data and roughly 84 million unique TCR sequences. In a later genetic analysis, genome-wide SNP genotypes for about 55% of the roughly 700 donors were used, and that subset was treated as a discovery cohort. Alongside the repertoire data, information on donor age, sex, ethnicity and CMV serostatus was compiled. Of the roughly 410 genotyped donors, less than 85% were placed in the genetic ancestry cluster associated with self-reported Caucasian donors. The study used immunosequencing to profile the T cell repertoires of more than 650 subjects and linked those repertoires to cytomegalovirus serostatus. The study combined high-throughput TCR immunosequencing, statistical association of individual TCRs with disease status, and machine learning to predict cytomegalovirus infection status. The study was designed to test whether signatures of past pathogen exposure could be identified by cataloging public T cell receptors. In the later analysis, no new phenotypic data were used to find candidate immune exposures; instead, reliance was placed on TCR beta sequences and their occurrence across donors. Typing coverage varied by locus: roughly 629-630 donors for A, B, C, DRB1 and DQB1; about 520 for DQA1; more than 600 for DPA1; roughly 470 for DPB1. All discovery cohort repertoires had been generated using a single sequencing platform. Roughly 5 DR-DQ haplotypes were handled as single units for association and clustering, since linkage in the cohort was strong. Among 398 genotyped donors of the cohort, an average of around 250,000 unique TCR beta nucleotide sequences was sequenced per donor, of which roughly 17% were non-productive. In a later analysis, previously published TCR beta repertoires from 500 to 750 donors were re-analyzed and high-resolution HLA genotyping was added so that TCR occurrence patterns could be studied. In addition to the first cohort of 650 to 800 subjects, a separate validation cohort of approximately 130 different subjects was used. Both class I and class II loci were covered by HLA typing, at four-digit resolution. In an earlier analysis of roughly 540 of the donors, high-throughput TCR beta sequencing was used to judge whether each TCR beta V gene segment behaved as functional or pseudogenic. General conclusions and limits of the study: In a later analysis, about 16,000 TCR beta sequences were associated with specific HLA alleles at a false discovery rate of 0.05. Compared with equally common non-associated chains, HLA-associated TCR beta chains in a later analysis were more clonally expanded and had lower generation probabilities. Because counts were too low, about 18 rarely observed V segments, including chromosome 9 orphons, were left out of the earlier analysis of about 620 of the donors. Some IMGT-functional V segments, including TRBV6-2 and TRBV6-3, could not be distinguished by the 87-base-pair reads and were therefore excluded. According to a later analysis, most CMV-associated TCR beta chains appeared to be HLA-restricted, and the HLA associations seemed to be driven largely by CMV exposure. A further reported finding was that TCR beta sequences accurately predicted the HLA-A and HLA-B alleles for most subjects in the first cohort. A few of the identified cytomegalovirus-associated TCR beta chains were confirmed in vitro to be specific for cytomegalovirus antigens. Presence/absence analyses assumed roughly uniform sequencing depth across donors, an assumption that may not hold. The study gave a list of under 200 TCR beta chains associated with cytomegalovirus. Broadly in line with IMGT annotations, most TCR beta V segments showed up in productive rearrangements about 87% or about 30% of the time in an earlier analysis of around 600 of the donors. The authors suggested that the approach could potentially be extended to other disease states and immunological phenotypes. According to a later genetic analysis, donors in an Asian-associated ancestry cluster had fewer N-insertions in productive TCRs than the approximately 630-donor mean. CMV serostatus was the only immune exposure information available for the cohort. When HLA alleles, especially DR and DQ, strongly co-occurred, attributing TCR associations to individual alleles was difficult. In a later analysis, TCR association rates were found to vary across HLA loci, with the most associated TCRs seen for DRB1 alleles and the fewest for HLA-C alleles. Because HLA typing was missing for some donors at each locus, association tests included only the typed subset. An association between a missense DCLRE1C variant and V-gene and J-gene trimming of TCR beta chains was found in a later genetic analysis and replicated in an independent cohort. Most TCR sequences were observed very rarely across donors, whereas some public TCRs were present in many individuals. Cytomegalovirus status was reported to be diagnosed by the classifier with high specificity and sensitivity in both the original and validation cohorts. Linkage disequilibrium might explain the correlated functional status among segregating V segments, but an unknown experimental factor could not be ruled out. A group of highly shared sequence variants was considered likely to be a technical artifact of the sequencing pipeline. In this cohort, only TCR beta chains were sequenced, and detectable features were limited by the absence of alpha or paired-chain data. A later analysis reported that several top co-occurrence clusters appeared linked to parvovirus B19, influenza, CMV and Epstein-Barr virus.

The cohort consisted of 670 or so healthy bone marrow donors. Cohort members were all nominally healthy when sampled, although unrecorded immune exposures were likely present. The donor tested CMV seropositive, placing the donor among the approximately 310 seropositive members of the cohort. Every donor gave a peripheral blood sample, and the peripheral blood mononuclear cells from that sample were used for TCR beta sequencing. The Qiagen DNeasy Blood Extraction Kit was used to extract genomic DNA from the blood cell samples. The library relied on the immunoSEQ multiplex PCR assay. For the multiplex PCR, a mixture combining 60 forward primers for TCR Vbeta segments and 13 reverse primers for TCR Jbeta segments was used. A multiplex PCR assay on genomic DNA amplified the CDR3 region of rearranged TCR beta genes. The amplified TCR beta libraries were sequenced on the Illumina HiSeq System as 87-base-pair reads. The paper's processing steps were these. A later analysis tallied around 87 million unique TCR beta chains across the 666 repertoires, and some 12 million of those chains were shared by two or more donors. A nearest-neighbor algorithm error-corrected the raw reads and collapsed the reads into unique sequences, merging closely related sequences to remove PCR and sequencing errors. To assign V, D and J gene segments, CDR3 sequences were aligned to IMGT reference sequences. For a sequence to be retained, a match of at least six nucleotides was required to both a V gene segment and a J gene segment. Rearrangements were called productive when the CDR3 lacked stop codons and stayed in frame with V and J; all others were non-productive. CDR3 was defined according to IMGT convention as the region running from the second conserved V-encoded cysteine to the conserved J-encoded phenylalanine. In an earlier analysis of approximately 500 of the donors, sequences lacking an unambiguous match to a single V gene segment were excluded. In an earlier analysis of several hundred of the donors, V segments were called functional above 56.7% productive rearrangements and were called segregating when the between-donor standard deviation exceeded 5%. A statistical classification framework was developed to diagnose cytomegalovirus status using the catalog of TCR beta chain sequences. A later analysis assigned V and J genes by comparing TCR nucleotide sequences with IMGT/GENE-DB human TR gene sequences. A later analysis assigned CDR3 sequences and most-parsimonious VDJ recombination scenarios with the TCRdist pipeline. In a later analysis, each TCR beta chain was defined by its CDR3 amino acid sequence together with its V-gene family, and reads lacking a unique V-gene family were excluded. As a way to deal with suspected cross-contamination and a sequencing artifact, a later analysis dropped nearly 600 nucleotide sequences that were highly shared and had low generation probability. In a later analysis, a clonal expansion index for each public chain was calculated from normalized within-repertoire ranks of inferred template counts. A later analysis computed generation probabilities with a VDJ recombination model fitted to out-of-frame rearrangements, and checked the results against IGoR. A later analysis scored TCR-TCR, TCR-HLA and TCR-CMV co-occurrence with hypergeometric tests, applying a repertoire-size bias correction to TCR pairs. To estimate false discovery rates, a later analysis permuted the HLA or CMV assignments 20 times. A later analysis grouped co-occurring TCRs with DBSCAN, adding TCRdist sequence similarity when clustering within HLA-allele-positive subsets. Repertoires with fewer than 30,000 or more than 120,000 public chains were left out of co-occurrence clustering, as were five repertoires with anomalous nucleotide sharing. TCRdb holds this immuneACCESS table with in-frame rearrangements only. Some clones are missing; in checked studies, unresolved V genes explain under half, and the rest has no known cause. V and J calls and clone size follow that table, whereas D and trimming were derived from the DNA. The sample table contains about 190,000 clones; only one count was recorded for about 69% of them. 4% to 5% of the sample is held by the ten biggest clonotypes.

V loses 2 bases of germline sequence and J loses 1 base, and the interval between the two ends is 6 bases. Spanning cysteine to phenylalanine, the CDR3 consists of 14 amino acids. The DNA shown is the 42-base CDR3, in frame from base 1. CDR1 and CDR2 are drawn from the germline V gene: SNHLY, FYNNEI. This TCR came from a man aged 25-45 years in good health and CMV-seropositive. The receptor chain draws on TRBV2 and TRBJ1-5; the D gene is unclear. Specimen: PBMCs. The nucleotide sequence reads TGTGCCAGCAGTGAATTGGAGAGCAATCAGCCCCAGCATTTT. Its protein product is CASSELESNQPQHF.